This entry lists 5 T cell receptor beta chains sequenced from one sample in a study of control samples from healthy donors and cancer patients. Method: immunoSEQ multiplex PCR; TCRdb's copy keeps in-frame clones and lacks some. The sample contains 70,000 to 95,000 clones, more than 70% of which appear only once. The specimen was blood. These receptors were obtained from a man aged 45 to 65 in good health.

In its sample, this clone was seen a few times. The V and J genes are TRBV12-3 or TRBV12-4 and TRBJ1-1; D is ambiguous. There are 12 residues in the CDR3. Trimming took 8 bases from V and 7 from J, leaving 14 bases between them. The CDR3 here is CASALVAYEAFF. CDR3 coding DNA: TGTGCCAGCGCCTTGGTGGCATATGAAGCTTTCTTT.

The chain uses TRBV19 and TRBJ2-2, with TRBD1 matching 9 bases. Losses at the gene ends were 7 bases for V and 0 bases for J; bases not matched to a gene: 3. Germline V CDR1 and CDR2: LNHDA, SQIVND (reference sequence). This CDR3 is 15 amino acids long. CDR3: CASIRTGANTGELFF. DNA for the CDR3: TGTGCCAGTATTCGGACAGGGGCGAACACCGGGGAGCTGTTTTTT.

The gene calls are TRBV3-1 (or the pseudogene TRBV3-2) and TRBJ2-2; D call uncertain. This CDR3 is 13 amino acids long. Germline assignment: CDR1 LGHDT and CDR2 YNNKEL (reference sequence). V lost 0 bases and J lost 7, with 6 bases in between. Written as DNA, the CDR3 is TGTGCCAGCAGCCAAGATTGGGGCGGGGAGCTGTTTTTT. This translates into CASSQDWGGELFF.

The chain joins TRBV7-8 to TRBJ1-2; 9 positions match TRBD1. The CDR3 sequence is 15 residues long. From germline, CDR1 is SGHVS and CDR2 FQNEAQ. The ends lost 4 bases at V and 1 base at J; junction bases unmatched: 4. The DNA of the CDR3 is TGTGCCAGCAGCTCCCGGGACAGGGATAACTATGGCTACACCTTC. Translation gives CASSSRDRDNYGYTF.

This rearrangement joins TRBV25-1 to TRBJ2-6; 7 bases fit TRBD1. The CDR3 has 16 amino acids. J was trimmed by 0 bases and V by 3 bases; bases with no gene match: 2. Per germline, CDR1 MGHDK and CDR2 SYGVNS. The CDR3 DNA reads as TGTGCCAGCAGTGAGGGGACAGACTCTGGGGCCAACGTCCTGACTTTC. It is translated as CASSEGTDSGANVLTF.